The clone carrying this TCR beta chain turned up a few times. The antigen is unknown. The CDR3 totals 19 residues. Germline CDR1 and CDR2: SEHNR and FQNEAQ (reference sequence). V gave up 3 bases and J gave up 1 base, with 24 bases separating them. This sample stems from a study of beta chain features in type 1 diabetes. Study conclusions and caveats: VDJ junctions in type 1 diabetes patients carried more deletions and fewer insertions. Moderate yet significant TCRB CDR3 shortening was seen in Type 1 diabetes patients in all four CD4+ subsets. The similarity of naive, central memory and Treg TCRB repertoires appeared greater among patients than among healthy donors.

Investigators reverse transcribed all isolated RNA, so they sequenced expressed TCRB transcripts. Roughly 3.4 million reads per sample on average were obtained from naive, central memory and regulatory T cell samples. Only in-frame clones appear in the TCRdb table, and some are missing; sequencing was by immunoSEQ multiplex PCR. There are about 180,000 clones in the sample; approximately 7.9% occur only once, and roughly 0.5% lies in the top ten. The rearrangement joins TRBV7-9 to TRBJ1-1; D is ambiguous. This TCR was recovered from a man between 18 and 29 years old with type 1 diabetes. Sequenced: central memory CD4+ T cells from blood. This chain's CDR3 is CASSFSTHPSQQPNTEAFF. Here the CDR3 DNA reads TGTGCCAGCAGCTTCTCTACCCACCCCTCACAGCAGCCGAACACTGAAGCTTTCTTT.